The 22 T cell receptor beta chains listed next were all sequenced from one sample in a study of beta chain features in type 1 diabetes. All of the isolated RNA was reverse transcribed, so expressed TCRB transcripts were sequenced. TCRdb's copy holds only in-frame clones and misses some; the assay was immunoSEQ multiplex PCR. This table holds about 170,000 clones, less than 9.5% found once. For these TCRs, the target antigens are not known. Findings of the study overall: The study found moderately but significantly shorter TCRB CDR3s in all four CD4+ subsets of Type 1 diabetes patients.

Sequenced material: central memory CD4+ T cells from blood. These receptors all come from a woman aged 40-49 years with type 1 diabetes.

In this sample, this clone turned up a few times. This rearrangement joins TRBV29-1 to TRBJ1-1; D unresolved. The V gene's germline CDR1 is SQVTM and CDR2 ANQGSEA. CDR3 length equals 12 residues. With 6 bases removed from V and 4 bases from J, the gap between germline ends came to 12 bases. This CDR3 is CSVAAVSTEAFF. CDR3 sequence (DNA): TGCAGCGTGGCGGCCGTGAGCACTGAAGCTTTCTTT.

The rearrangement joins TRBV5-1 to TRBJ2-7; D might be TRBD2 (6 bases). V dropped 0 bases and J dropped 2 bases, with 12 bases sitting between them. Looked up from germline, CDR1 is SGHRS and CDR2 is YFSETQ. The CDR3 sequence is 15 residues long. CDR3 nucleotide sequence: TGCGCCAGCAGCTTGGCTGGGACTTCGACCTACGAGCAGTACTTC. Amino acid sequence: CASSLAGTSTYEQYF.

Of note for this clone: At the DNA level, this CDR3 is encoded by other sequences in the same sample as well. The V gene is TRBV28, the J gene TRBJ1-1; D gene ambiguous. The CDR3 spans 12 residues. V was cut by 4 bases and J by 0 bases, with 3 bases left in between. Germline assignment: CDR1 MDHEN and CDR2 SYDVKM. CDR3 sequence reads: CASSSVNTEAFF. The CDR3 nucleotides are TGTGCCAGCAGTTCGGTGAACACTGAAGCTTTCTTT.

The chain uses TRBV27 and TRBJ1-2; D remains unclear. Trimming removed 2 bases from V and 4 bases from J, with 8 bases in between. This CDR3 has 13 residues. Looked up from germline, CDR1 is MNHEY and CDR2 is SMNVEV (reference sequence). CDR3 protein: CASSLGPSYGYTF. CDR3 DNA: TGTGCCAGCAGTTTAGGGCCCAGCTATGGCTACACCTTC.

This clone was detected only a few times. The chain links TRBV11-1 to TRBJ1-1; D unresolved. V lost 1 base and J lost 7, with 13 bases in between. Germline CDR1 reads SGHAT; CDR2 reads FQDESV (reference sequence). The CDR3 consists of 14 residues. DNA of the CDR3: TGTGCCAGCAGCTTAGGCCAGGAAATACGTGAAGCTTTCTTT. Protein: CASSLGQEIREAFF.

This clone was detected only a few times. Within the sample, other DNA sequences also encode this same CDR3. J is TRBJ2-5 and V is TRBV11-2; unclear D gene. The CDR3 covers 11 residues. Trimming stripped 3 bases from V and 5 bases from J, with 4 bases between. Germline V gene data show CDR1 as SGHAT and CDR2 as FQNNGV. The CDR3 reads CASSLSETQYF. Written as DNA, the CDR3 is TGTGCCAGCAGCTTGAGCGAGACCCAGTACTTC.

This rearrangement joins TRBV29-1 to TRBJ2-7; TRBD2 aligns across 9 bases. The CDR3 totals 12 residues. CDR1 is SQVTM and CDR2 is ANQGSEA in the germline V gene. Trimming took 6 bases from V and 4 from J; bases not matched to a gene: 4. The CDR3 DNA follows: TGCAGCGTATTAGCGGGAGCATACGAGCAGTACTTC. Protein product: CSVLAGAYEQYF.

This clone has ten or more counts. This chain uses TRBV29-1 with TRBJ2-1; 7 bases match TRBD1. Looked up from germline, CDR1 is SQVTM and CDR2 is ANQGSEA. The CDR3 has 14 residues. V shed 1 base, J shed 8 bases, and the junction held 8 bases outside the gene matches. The CDR3 sequence: CSVEALQGYDEQFF. The CDR3 DNA is TGCAGCGTTGAAGCCTTACAGGGGTATGATGAGCAGTTCTTC.

This clone was picked up a small number of times. V usage is TRBV6-5 and J usage is TRBJ1-5, with D maybe TRBD1 (6 bases). This CDR3 comprises 15 residues. Germline assignment: CDR1 MNHEY and CDR2 SVGAGI. The V gene lost 5 bases and the J gene lost 2 bases, with 13 bases spanning the gap. CDR3 loop: CASSPRTEGNQPQHF. CDR3 DNA: TGTGCCAGCAGTCCCAGGACAGAGGGCAATCAGCCCCAGCATTTT.

This clone has more than one count but fewer than ten. The rearrangement joins TRBV5-4 to TRBJ2-3; 10 positions agree with TRBD2. Trimming cost V 4 bases and J 2 bases; bases outside gene matches: 4. CDR3 size: 15 residues. Looked up from germline, CDR1 is SGHNT and CDR2 is YYREEE (reference sequence). In DNA, the CDR3 is TGTGCCAGCAGCGGCGGACTAGCGGACACAGATACGCAGTATTTT. This encodes CASSGGLADTDTQYF.

This clone was observed a few times. At one end, the junction sequence differs from germline, possibly due to a read error. The chain joins TRBV10-3 to TRBJ2-7, with 11 positions matching TRBD2. The CDR3 contains 15 residues. Germline V CDR1 and CDR2: ENHRY, SYGVKD. Here the CDR3 DNA reads TGTGCCAGCAGTTTGATAGCGGGAGGGCTCTACGAGCAGTACTTC. Protein product: CASSLIAGGLYEQYF.

This clone was seen a handful of times. V is TRBV7-2 and J is TRBJ2-3, with TRBD1 identical over 9 bases. CDR1 is SGHTA and CDR2 is FQGNSA in the germline V gene. V lost 1 base to trimming and J lost 5 bases; unmatched junction nucleotides: 4. The CDR3 is made up of 15 amino acids. The CDR3, as DNA: TGTGCCAGCAGCTTAGGACAGGGGGGGATAGATACGCAGTATTTT. Translated: CASSLGQGGIDTQYF.

This clone was picked up a small number of times. The V call is TRBV5-1, the J call TRBJ2-1, with D possibly TRBD2 on 6 matching bases. V was shortened by 1 base and J by 9 bases, with 23 bases between the two germline ends. The CDR3 is made up of 17 amino acids. Germline assignment: CDR1 SGHRS and CDR2 YFSETQ. The chain's CDR3 is CASSLSPIGTAVGEQFF. The CDR3 nucleotides read TGCGCCAGCAGCTTGAGTCCGATAGGGACTGCCGTCGGTGAGCAGTTCTTC.

This chain joins TRBV5-1 and TRBJ1-1; 8 bases align to TRBD1. This CDR3 has 16 residues. The junction had 4 bases not matched to a gene; V was cut back by 0 bases and J by 0 bases. Germline V CDR1 and CDR2: SGHRS, YFSETQ. This CDR3 is CASSLEGQGMNTEAFF. The CDR3 bases are TGCGCCAGCAGCTTGGAAGGACAGGGAATGAACACTGAAGCTTTCTTT.

The V gene is TRBV23-1, the J gene TRBJ2-4; possibly TRBD2 for D (6 bases). TRBV23-1 is placed among ORFs of uncertain function. The CDR3 consists of 17 residues. Between the trimmed V and J ends, which lost 4 bases and 3 bases, there was a span of 19 bases. The CDR3 sequence is CASSPPPGGVGKNIQYF. The CDR3 bases are TGCGCCAGCAGTCCCCCCCCCGGAGGGGTCGGCAAAAACATTCAGTACTTC.

The CDR3 nucleotides read TGTGCCAGCAGCCAGGACTTGGAAACTGAAGCTTTCTTT. Amino acid sequence: CASSQDLETEAFF. The chain links TRBV5-4 to TRBJ1-1; no clear D. V was clipped by 4 bases and J by 5 bases, with 12 bases between them. The germline gives CDR1 SGHNT, CDR2 YYREEE (reference sequence). This CDR3 contains 13 residues.

The chain links TRBV7-8 to TRBJ1-5; 8 nucleotides agree with TRBD1. The CDR3 is 14 residues long. The V and J ends lost 2 bases and 5 bases, in that order; junction bases with no gene match: 2. Germline V gene data show CDR1 as SGHVS and CDR2 as FQNEAQ. CDR3 nucleotides: TGTGCCAGCAGCTTACCAGGGGGCCATCAGCCCCAGCATTTT. It specifies CASSLPGGHQPQHF.

This chain uses TRBV6-1 with TRBJ1-5; TRBD1 might be the D (5 bases). Looked up from germline, CDR1 is MNHNS and CDR2 is SASEGT. V was shortened by 0 bases and J by 6 bases, with 12 bases between the two germline ends. CDR3 length equals 15 residues. Here the CDR3 DNA reads TGTGCCAGCAGTGAAGCGCTTGGGGCCGGTCAGCCCCAGCATTTT. It encodes CASSEALGAGQPQHF.

This clone was seen a handful of times. This chain links TRBV9 with TRBJ1-6; D unclear. The CDR3 is 14 residues long. Trimming left V 0 bases short and J 7 bases short, with 8 bases between. Germline loops: CDR1 SGDLS, CDR2 YYNGEE. CDR3 loop: CASSVAERNSPLHF. In DNA, the CDR3 is TGTGCCAGCAGCGTAGCCGAGAGGAATTCACCCCTCCACTTT.

The chain is built from TRBV5-1 and TRBJ2-5, with D possibly being TRBD1 (5 bases). Trimming stripped 5 bases from V and 2 bases from J, with 16 bases between. The germline V gene has CDR1 SGHRS and CDR2 YFSETQ. The CDR3 is 15 residues long. The CDR3 nucleotides are TGCGCCAGCAGAGTCCAGGGATTCGGGCAAGAGACCCAGTACTTC. Translating it yields CASRVQGFGQETQYF.

V is TRBV29-1 and J is TRBJ2-1; 8 bases match TRBD2. Unmatched junction bases numbered 4, after V lost 8 bases and J lost 4 bases. CDR1 is SQVTM, CDR2 ANQGSEA, per germline. The CDR3 is 12 residues long. The CDR3 protein is CSYGGGYNEQFF. The CDR3 DNA is TGCAGCTACGGGGGGGGGTACAATGAGCAGTTCTTC.

This clone was recorded a few times. The genes are TRBV6-5 and TRBJ1-1; D is possibly TRBD1 (6 bases). V gave up 0 bases and J gave up 10 bases, with 15 bases separating them. This CDR3 region has 14 residues. Per germline, CDR1 MNHEY and CDR2 SVGAGI. The CDR3 DNA follows: TGTGCCAGCAGTTACTCGAGTGGGGGACACCGAGCTTTCTTT. This translates into CASSYSSGGHRAFF.